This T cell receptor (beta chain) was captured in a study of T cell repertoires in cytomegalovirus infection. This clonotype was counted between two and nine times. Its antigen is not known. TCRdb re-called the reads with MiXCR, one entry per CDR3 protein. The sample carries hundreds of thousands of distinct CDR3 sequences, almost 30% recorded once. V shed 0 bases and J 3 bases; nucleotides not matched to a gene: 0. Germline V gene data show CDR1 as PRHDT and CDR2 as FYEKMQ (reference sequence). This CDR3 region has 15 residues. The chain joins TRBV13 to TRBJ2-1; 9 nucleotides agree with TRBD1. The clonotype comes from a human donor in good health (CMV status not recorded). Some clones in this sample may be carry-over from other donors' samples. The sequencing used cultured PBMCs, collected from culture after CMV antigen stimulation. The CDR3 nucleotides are TGTGCCAGCAGCTTAGGGGGACAGGGCTACAATGAGCAGTTCTTC. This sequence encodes CASSLGGQGYNEQFF.